This T cell receptor (beta chain) stems from a study of vaccination effects on CD4 cells after COVID-19. In the case of this clone: Its antigen is currently unknown.

Under the ViraFEST assay, PBMC were stimulated with viral peptide pools so that antigen-specific CD4+ T cells expanded. Sequencing was performed afterwards. The culture ran for 10 days, and then CD4+ T cells were isolated. Vaccinees lacked prior SARS-CoV-2 infection and tested negative for nucleocapsid antibodies. PBMC were cultured at a few million per well with 9 to 10 IU/ml IL-2 and 10 ug/ml peptides. TCRdb's table, derived via immunoSEQ multiplex PCR, lists solely in-frame clones and lacks some. The sample carries 25,000 or so clones, 73% recorded once. The V gene's germline CDR1 is MNHEY and CDR2 SVGEGT. V was cut by 2 bases and J by 3 bases, with 16 bases left in between. The CDR3 loop spans 17 amino acids.

Sequencing was performed on CD4+ T cells from PBMCs cultured with SARS-CoV-2 spike peptides, taken before COVID-19 vaccination. The chain links TRBV6-2 or TRBV6-3 to TRBJ2-2; maybe TRBD1 (8 bases). The receptor comes from a human donor who received a COVID-19 vaccine. CDR3 coding DNA: TGTGCCAGCAGTTACCTTTACAGGGGGGGATACACCGGGGAGCTGTTTTTT. This gives the protein CASSYLYRGGYTGELFF.